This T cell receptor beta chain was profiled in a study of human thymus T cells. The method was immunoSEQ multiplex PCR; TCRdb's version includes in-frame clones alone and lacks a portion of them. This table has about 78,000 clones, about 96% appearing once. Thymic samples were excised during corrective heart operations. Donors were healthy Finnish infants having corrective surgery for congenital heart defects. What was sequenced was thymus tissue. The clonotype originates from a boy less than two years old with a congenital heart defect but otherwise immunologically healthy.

CDR3 nucleotide sequence: TGTGCCAGCAGCTCCGACAGGGAGGAGGATACGCAGTATTTT. It translates to CASSSDREEDTQYF. The chain uses TRBV7-2 and TRBJ2-3; D is possibly TRBD1 (7 bases). V lost 4 bases and J 6 bases, leaving 14 bases between the germline ends. The germline gives CDR1 SGHTA, CDR2 FQGNSA. This CDR3 region has 14 residues.